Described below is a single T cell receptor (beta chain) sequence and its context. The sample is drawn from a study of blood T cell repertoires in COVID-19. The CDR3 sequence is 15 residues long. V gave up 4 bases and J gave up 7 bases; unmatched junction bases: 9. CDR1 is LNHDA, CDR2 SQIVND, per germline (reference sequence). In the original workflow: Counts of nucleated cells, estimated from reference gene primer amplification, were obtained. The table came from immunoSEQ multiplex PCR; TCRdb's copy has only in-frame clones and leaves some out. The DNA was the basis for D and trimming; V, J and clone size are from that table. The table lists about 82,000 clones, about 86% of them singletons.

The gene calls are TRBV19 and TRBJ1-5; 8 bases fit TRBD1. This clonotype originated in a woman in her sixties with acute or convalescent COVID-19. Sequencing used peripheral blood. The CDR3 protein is CASSTPGQGVQPQHF. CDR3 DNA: TGTGCCAGTAGTACACCCGGACAGGGCGTCCAGCCCCAGCATTTT.